The T cell receptor beta chain under discussion was sequenced for a study of T cells after yellow fever vaccination. General observations from the study: A weaker secondary response peaked on day 5, the primary on day 15.

Conversion of TCR transcripts into cDNA relied on 5'RACE template switching, which added a universal primer site and UMIs. TCRdb re-called the 5' RACE reads with MiXCR, one entry per CDR3 protein. In the table there are some 240,000 distinct CDR3 sequences, around 5.2% of which are singletons. There are a few counts of this clonotype. Its specificity is unknown. The V and J ends lost 4 bases and 7 bases respectively, with 15 bases between them. CDR3 length: 14 residues. The germline gives CDR1 SGHKS, CDR2 YYEKEE (reference sequence). The sample here was CD4+ T cells sorted from PBMCs, taken on the day of the yellow fever booster vaccination. The chain employs TRBV5-5 and TRBJ1-5, with D possibly being TRBD1 (5 bases). The clonotype comes from a man aged 18 to 29 who received the YFV17D yellow fever vaccine. The CDR3 DNA reads as TGTGCCAGCAGCCCTTTGACAGAATCCCAGCCCCAGCATTTT. Translated, it gives CASSPLTESQPQHF.